These 10 T cell receptor beta chains share one sample of origin, sequenced in a study of lung T cells in sarcoidosis with Löfgren's syndrome. In TCRdb, the reads were re-called with MiXCR into one record per CDR3 protein. The sample has roughly 63,000 distinct CDR3 sequences, approximately 21% seen once. The sample consisted of CD4+ T cells from PBMCs. These receptors were obtained from a human donor with sarcoidosis (Löfgren's syndrome or another form), or a control subject (not recorded which).

This clonotype was observed at least ten times. The rearrangement links TRBV20-1 to TRBJ1-3; D ambiguous. Germline CDR1 DFQATT, CDR2 SNEGSKA (reference sequence). This CDR3 is 14 amino acids long. With 0 bases removed from V and 2 bases from J, the gap between germline ends came to 8 bases. CDR3: CSARDLAAGNTIYF. CDR3 DNA sequence: TGCAGTGCTAGAGATCTGGCGGCTGGAAACACCATATATTTT.

Concerning this clonotype itself: It may be a read error: a sequence one base away is much more abundant. The missing conserved phenylalanine or tryptophan at the end of this CDR3 makes a read error likely. The V call is TRBV20-1, the J call TRBJ1-1; D is uncertain. The V end lost 5 bases, the J end lost 1 base, and 14 bases lay between the germline ends. The germline V gene encodes CDR1 DFQATT and CDR2 SNEGSKA (reference sequence). CDR3 length equals 14 residues. CDR3 protein: CSAPSGSKNTEAFL. CDR3 DNA: TGCAGTGCTCCGTCCGGATCCAAGAACACTGAAGCTTTCCTT.

The chain joins TRBV5-6 to TRBJ1-1; TRBD1 is a possible D gene (6 bases). V lost 3 bases, J lost 0 bases, and 15 bases lay in between. CDR1 SGHDT and CDR2 YYEEEE come from the germline V gene. The CDR3 has 16 residues. The CDR3 DNA reads TGTGCCAGCAGCTGGTTAGGACAGCTTGTGAACACTGAAGCTTTCTTT. Translated: CASSWLGQLVNTEAFF.

This clonotype appeared a few times. The chain is built from TRBV18 and TRBJ2-7, with a possible D match to TRBD2 (5 bases). Trimming left V 2 bases short and J 5 bases short, with 25 bases between. CDR1 and CDR2 from the germline V gene are KGHSH and LQKENI. The CDR3 totals 18 residues. For the CDR3, the DNA is TGTGCCAGCTCACCAATTCGATCTCTAAGTGGGAGTGCGAACGAGCAGTACTTC. As protein: CASSPIRSLSGSANEQYF. The whole variable domain, remainder taken from reference TRBV18 and TRBJ2-7, is NAGVMQNPRHLVRRRGQEARLRCSPMKGHSHVYWYRQLPEEGLKFMVYLQKENIIDESGMPKERFSAEFPKEGPSILRIQQVVRGDSAAYFCASSPIRSLSGSANEQYFGPGTRLTVT.

The chain recombines TRBV7-6 with TRBJ2-7; D uncertain. The CDR3 is made up of 14 amino acids. V dropped 1 base and J dropped 2 bases, with 9 bases sitting between them. Germline CDR1 SGHVS, CDR2 FNYEAQ. The CDR3 loop is CASSLGAGPYEQYV. CDR3 coding DNA: TGTGCCAGCAGCTTAGGGGCAGGTCCCTACGAGCAGTACGTC.

This clonotype was seen only a few times. This chain uses TRBV5-1 with TRBJ2-5, with unresolved D. Germline assignment: CDR1 SGHRS and CDR2 YFSETQ. This CDR3 is built from 12 residues. The V end lost 4 bases, the J end lost 1 base, and 5 bases lay between the germline ends. The CDR3 bases are TGCGCCAGCAGCCCCGCCCAAGAGACCCAGTACTTC. It yields the protein CASSPAQETQYF.

This clonotype was detected many times. This chain uses TRBV6-6 with TRBJ2-3; TRBD2 matches at 8 bases. Trimming took 1 base from V and 3 from J; bases not matched to a gene: 3. The CDR3 sequence is 15 residues long. Germline V CDR1 and CDR2: MNHNY, SVGAGI (reference sequence). CDR3 nucleotide sequence: TGTGCCAGCAGTTACTTCGGGACTAGTACAGATACGCAGTATTTT. This sequence encodes CASSYFGTSTDTQYF.

The sample holds many counts of this clonotype. The chain combines TRBV20-1 with TRBJ2-5, with D possibly TRBD2 on 6 matching bases. Deletions cut 4 bases from V and 5 bases from J, with 14 bases between. This CDR3 is built from 13 residues. The germline V gene has CDR1 DFQATT and CDR2 SNEGSKA (reference sequence). CDR3 coding DNA: TGCAGTGCTATGGGGGGAGTAGAGGAGACCCAGTACTTC. It yields the protein CSAMGGVEETQYF.

This clonotype turned up a few times. The rearrangement joins TRBV24-1 to TRBJ2-1; TRBD2 matches 10 bases. Germline assignment: CDR1 KGHDR and CDR2 SFDVKD. The junction had 7 bases not matched to a gene; V was cut back by 9 bases and J by 0 bases. The length of the CDR3 is 16 residues. The CDR3 DNA is TGTGCCACCGGGATAGCGGGGGGCCCCTCCTACAATGAGCAGTTCTTC. Translated: CATGIAGGPSYNEQFF.

This clonotype was detected a few times. A much larger clone lies one base from this, so it may be a read error. This chain uses TRBV6-6 with TRBJ2-7; the match to TRBD2 covers 9 bases. CDR3 length equals 14 residues. Germline V gives CDR1 MNHNY, CDR2 SVGAGI (reference sequence). Losses at the gene ends were 4 bases for V and 6 bases for J; bases not matched to a gene: 7. The CDR3 sequence is CASSSGLAPCEQYF. For the CDR3, the DNA is TGTGCCAGCAGTTCGGGACTAGCCCCCTGCGAGCAGTACTTC.